These T cell receptor beta chains were read from a single sample in a study of beta chain features in type 1 diabetes. The assay was immunoSEQ multiplex PCR, and TCRdb's table has in-frame clones only and misses some. The repertoire consists of around 320,000 clones, with 14% occurring once and the leading ten covering 6.7%. Sequencing input: central memory CD4+ T cells from blood. The receptor set was obtained from a man under 40 in good health. Each CDR3 is given with its conserved first and last residue. The order of the fields is clone size, J gene, V gene, CDR3 protein. Clone size appears in some rows only: once, few, many, or a class for an expanded clone.

>NA|TRBJ1-1|TRBV9
CASSVRPNTEAFF
>few|TRBJ1-2|TRBV19
CASSIGRQVYGYTF
>NA|TRBJ1-1|TRBV6-5
CASSQPTNTEAFF
>NA|TRBJ1-4|TRBV5-1
CASSLAFRGRATNEKLFF
>NA|TRBJ2-7|TRBV10-2
CASSVAHYEQYF
>NA|TRBJ2-3|TRBV7-3
CASSLGLAGDTQYF
>NA|TRBJ2-7|TRBV7-8
CASSLAGGVYEQYF
>few|TRBJ1-2|TRBV2
CASRGYGGYTF
>NA|TRBJ2-1|TRBV11-2
CASSLDPGQGYEQFF
>few|TRBJ2-3|TRBV7-2
CASSSGTSGGRDTQYF
>NA|TRBJ2-3|TRBV19
CASSIGYPSDPTDTQYF
>many|TRBJ2-2|TRBV7-7
CASTEERNTGELFF
>NA|TRBJ1-1|TRBV9
CASSVTGSMNTEAFF
>NA|TRBJ1-2|TRBV6-1
CASSEMSRGAYGYTF
>NA|TRBJ1-1|TRBV30
CAVTRRTEAFF
>NA|TRBJ2-7|TRBV7-2
CASSTQDGYEQYF
>NA|TRBJ1-1|TRBV5-8
CASIPVGLNTEAFF
>few|TRBJ2-5|TRBV27
CASSLEAAKTQYF
>many|TRBJ1-5|TRBV2
CASSEGTGGGRQPQHF
>few|TRBJ2-3|TRBV7-2
CASSSSGRYTDTQYF
>NA|TRBJ1-2|TRBV6-1
CASSETGDYGYTF
>NA|TRBJ2-3|TRBV5-6
CASSLAIQGQRDTQYF
>few|TRBJ2-1|TRBV19
CASGASGGLYNEQFF
>many|TRBJ2-5|TRBV7-2
CASSLGTGRQETQYF
>NA|TRBJ1-5|TRBV29-1
CSVWDGGNQPQHF
>NA|TRBJ1-2|TRBV5-6
CASKFQGTGYHYGYTF
>NA|TRBJ2-3|TRBV7-9
CASSLIAGVDTQYF
>few|TRBJ1-2|TRBV10-2
CASKDREGDGYTF
>NA|TRBJ1-2|TRBV15
CATSTNTGLYGYTF
>many|TRBJ2-5|TRBV7-2
CASSLDRIAQETQYF
>NA|TRBJ2-1|TRBV14
CASSQDWRGRFGNEQFF
>few|TRBJ2-5|TRBV11-2
CASSQETQYF
>many|TRBJ1-6|TRBV27
CASSFREAHSPLHF
>few|TRBJ1-4|TRBV9
CASSVWGNGGEKLFF
>NA|TRBJ2-3|TRBV7-9
CATSKGISTDTQYF
>NA|TRBJ1-6|TRBV7-9
CASSLAQGYNSPLHF
>few|TRBJ1-5|TRBV5-5
CASSPTRNQPQHF
>NA|TRBJ2-3|TRBV7-2
CASSNRQGGADTQYF
>NA|TRBJ2-1|TRBV4-3
CASSQGFIMAEQFF
>NA|TRBJ2-4|TRBV7-2
CASSLPGAKNIQYF
>few|TRBJ2-1|TRBV18
CASSGTLLLSSYNEQFF
>many|TRBJ2-4|TRBV19
CASSSGLAEGKNIQYF
>NA|TRBJ1-3|TRBV7-9
CASSYLTGNTIYF
>few|TRBJ1-2|TRBV6-5
CASSYSAGSNYGYTF
>NA|TRBJ1-5|TRBV1
CTSSQDRAMAGGVHF
>few|TRBJ1-6|TRBV28
CASSLWEGQRNSPLHF
>few|TRBJ2-1|TRBV5-4
CASSKNIAGEQFF
>NA|TRBJ2-7|TRBV7-2
CASSQGTSGPYEQYF
>NA|TRBJ2-7|TRBV5-1
CASSLSVSYEQYF
>NA|TRBJ2-3|TRBV7-9
CASSPSLGDTQYF
>few|TRBJ2-3|TRBV29-1
CSVEGSGALTDTQYF
>few|TRBJ2-7|TRBV18
CASSEPDRAYEQYF
>NA|TRBJ2-5|TRBV4-3
CASSPRGARIGETQYF